What follows describes a single T cell receptor beta chain. Profiling relied on immunoSEQ multiplex PCR, and the TCRdb table lists in-frame clones only, not all of them. The data show about 40,000 clones, with 80% to 95% seen just once and around 0.41% held by the top ten. This entry belongs to a study of T cell changes during pregnancy in multiple sclerosis. The CDR3 covers 14 residues. The germline gives CDR1 SGHTA, CDR2 FQGNSA. With 6 bases removed from V and 0 bases from J, the gap between germline ends came to 10 bases. This TCR was recovered from a female donor with multiple sclerosis, enrolled in a pregnancy study. The chain is built from TRBV7-2 and TRBJ2-3, with D possibly being TRBD1 (5 bases). Sequenced material: CD4+ T cells from peripheral blood mononuclear cells, taken in the third trimester of pregnancy. The CDR3 region is CASRGASSTDTQYF. In DNA, the CDR3 is TGTGCCAGCAGAGGGGCCTCTAGCACAGATACGCAGTATTTT.